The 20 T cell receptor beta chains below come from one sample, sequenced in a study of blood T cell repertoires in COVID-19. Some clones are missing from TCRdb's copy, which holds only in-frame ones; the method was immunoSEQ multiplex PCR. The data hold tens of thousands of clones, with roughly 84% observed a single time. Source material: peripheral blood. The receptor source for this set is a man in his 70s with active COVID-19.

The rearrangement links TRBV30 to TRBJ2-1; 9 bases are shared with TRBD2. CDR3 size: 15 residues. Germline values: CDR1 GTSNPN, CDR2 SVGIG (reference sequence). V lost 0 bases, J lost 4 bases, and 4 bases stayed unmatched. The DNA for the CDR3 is TGTGCCTGGAGTGTACTCAGCGGGGGGTACAATGAGCAGTTCTTC. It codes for CAWSVLSGGYNEQFF.

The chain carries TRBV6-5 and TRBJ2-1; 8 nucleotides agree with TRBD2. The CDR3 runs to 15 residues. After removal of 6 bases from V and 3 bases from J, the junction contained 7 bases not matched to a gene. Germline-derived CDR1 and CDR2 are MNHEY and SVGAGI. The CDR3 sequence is CASRLTSGGYNEQFF. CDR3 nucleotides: TGTGCCAGCAGACTCACTAGCGGAGGCTACAATGAGCAGTTCTTC.

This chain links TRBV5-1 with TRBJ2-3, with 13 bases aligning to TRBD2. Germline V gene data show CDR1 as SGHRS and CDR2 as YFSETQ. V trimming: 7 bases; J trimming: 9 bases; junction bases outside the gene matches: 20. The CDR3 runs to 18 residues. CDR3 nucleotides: TGCGCCAGCTCTACGACCCGGCAGGGACTAGCGGGAATGAACACGCAGTATTTT. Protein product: CASSTTRQGLAGMNTQYF.

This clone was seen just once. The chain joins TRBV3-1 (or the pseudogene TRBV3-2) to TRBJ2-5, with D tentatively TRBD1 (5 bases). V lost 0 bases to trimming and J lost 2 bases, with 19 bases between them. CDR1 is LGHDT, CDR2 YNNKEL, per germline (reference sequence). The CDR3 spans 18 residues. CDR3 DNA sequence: TGTGCCAGCAGCCAAGATCTTGTGTCAGGGTCAGCGCAAGAGACCCAGTACTTC. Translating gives CASSQDLVSGSAQETQYF.

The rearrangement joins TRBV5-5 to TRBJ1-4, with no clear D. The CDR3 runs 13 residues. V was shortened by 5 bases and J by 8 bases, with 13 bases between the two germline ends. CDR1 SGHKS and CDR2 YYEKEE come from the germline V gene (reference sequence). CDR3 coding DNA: TGTGCCAGCAGGCTTGGAGGAGGCGAAAAACTGTTTTTT. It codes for CASRLGGGEKLFF.

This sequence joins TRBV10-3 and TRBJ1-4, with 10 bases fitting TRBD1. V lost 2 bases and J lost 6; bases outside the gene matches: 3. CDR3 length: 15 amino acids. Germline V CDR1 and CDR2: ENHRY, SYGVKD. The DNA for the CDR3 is TGTGCCATCAGTGAGGCGGACAGGGGGGATGAAAAACTGTTTTTT. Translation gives CAISEADRGDEKLFF.

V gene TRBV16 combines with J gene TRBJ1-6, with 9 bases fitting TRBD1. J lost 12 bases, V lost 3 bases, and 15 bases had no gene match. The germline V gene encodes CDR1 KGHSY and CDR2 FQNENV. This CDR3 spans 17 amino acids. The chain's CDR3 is CASSHRTPGQGTQPLHF. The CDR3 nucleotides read TGTGCCAGCAGCCATCGTACTCCGGGACAGGGTACCCAACCCCTCCACTTT.

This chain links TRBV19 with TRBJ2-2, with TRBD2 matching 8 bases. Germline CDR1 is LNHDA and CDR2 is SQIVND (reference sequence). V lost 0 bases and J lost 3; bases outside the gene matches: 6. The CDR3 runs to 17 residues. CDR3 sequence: CASSIDQETSDTGELFF. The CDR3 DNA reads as TGTGCCAGTAGTATAGATCAAGAGACTAGCGACACCGGGGAGCTGTTTTTT.

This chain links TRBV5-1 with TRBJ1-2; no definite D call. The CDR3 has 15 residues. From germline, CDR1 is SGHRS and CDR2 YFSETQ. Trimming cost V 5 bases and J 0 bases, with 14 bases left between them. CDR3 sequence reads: CASSSVGVPNYGYTF. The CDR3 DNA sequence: TGCGCCAGCAGTTCCGTCGGGGTCCCTAACTATGGCTACACCTTC. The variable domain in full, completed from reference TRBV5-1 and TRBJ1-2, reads KAGVTQTPRYLIKTRGQQVTLSCSPISGHRSVSWYQQTPGQGLQFLFEYFSETQRNKGNFPGRFSGRQFSNSRSEMNVSTLELGDSALYLCASSSVGVPNYGYTFGSGTRLTVV.

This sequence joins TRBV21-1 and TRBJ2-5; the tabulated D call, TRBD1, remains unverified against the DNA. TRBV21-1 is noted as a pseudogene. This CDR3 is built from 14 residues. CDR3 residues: CASSKGHYQETQYF. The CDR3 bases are TGTGCCAGCAGCAAGGGACACTACCAAGAGACCCAGTACTTC.

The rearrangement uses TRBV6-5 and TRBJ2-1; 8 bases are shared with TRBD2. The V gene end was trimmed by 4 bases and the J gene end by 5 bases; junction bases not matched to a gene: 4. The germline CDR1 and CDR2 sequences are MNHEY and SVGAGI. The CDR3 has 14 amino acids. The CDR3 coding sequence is TGTGCCAGCAGTTGGGGACTAGAAAACAATGAGCAGTTCTTC. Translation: CASSWGLENNEQFF.

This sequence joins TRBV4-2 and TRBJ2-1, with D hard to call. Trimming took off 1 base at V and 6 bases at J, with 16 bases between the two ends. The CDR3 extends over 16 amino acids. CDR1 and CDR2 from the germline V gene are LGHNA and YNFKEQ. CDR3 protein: CASSQGGSRGPNEQFF. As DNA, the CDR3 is TGTGCCAGCAGCCAAGGTGGATCTAGAGGTCCCAATGAGCAGTTCTTC.

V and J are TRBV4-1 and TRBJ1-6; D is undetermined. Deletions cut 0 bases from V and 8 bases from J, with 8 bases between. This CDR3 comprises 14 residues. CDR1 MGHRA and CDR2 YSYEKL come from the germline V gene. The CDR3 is CASSQEAGYSPLHF. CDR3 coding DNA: TGCGCCAGCAGCCAAGAGGCAGGATATTCACCCCTCCACTTT.

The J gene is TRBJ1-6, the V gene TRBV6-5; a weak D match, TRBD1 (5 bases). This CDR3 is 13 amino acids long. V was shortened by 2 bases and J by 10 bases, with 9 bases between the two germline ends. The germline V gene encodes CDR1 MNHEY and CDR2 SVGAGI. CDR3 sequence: CASSYPGDSPLHF. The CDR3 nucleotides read TGTGCCAGCAGTTACCCGGGGGACTCACCCCTCCACTTT.

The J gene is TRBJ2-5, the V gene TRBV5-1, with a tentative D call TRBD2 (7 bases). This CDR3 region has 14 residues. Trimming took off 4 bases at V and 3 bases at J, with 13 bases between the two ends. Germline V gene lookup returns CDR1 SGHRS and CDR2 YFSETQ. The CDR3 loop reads CASSRGGREETQYF. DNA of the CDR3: TGCGCCAGCAGCCGCGGGGGCAGAGAAGAGACCCAGTACTTC.

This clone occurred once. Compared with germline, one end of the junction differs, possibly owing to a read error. The CDR3 here is CASRLAEGYNSPLHF. The CDR3 DNA is TGTGCCAGCCGCTTGGCGGAGGGGTATAATTCACCCCTCCACTTT. The chain couples TRBV7-8 to TRBJ1-6, with D possibly matching TRBD1 (5 bases). This CDR3 has 15 residues. Per germline, CDR1 SGHVS and CDR2 FQNEAQ.

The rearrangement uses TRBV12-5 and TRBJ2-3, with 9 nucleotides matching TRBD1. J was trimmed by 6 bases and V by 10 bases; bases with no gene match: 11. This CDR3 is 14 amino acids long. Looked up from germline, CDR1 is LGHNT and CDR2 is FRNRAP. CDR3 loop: CATGKGQGGDTQYF. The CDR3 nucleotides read TGTGCTACTGGGAAGGGACAGGGAGGGGATACGCAGTATTTT. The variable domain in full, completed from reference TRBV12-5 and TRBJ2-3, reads DARVTQTPRHKVTEMGQEVTMRCQPILGHNTVFWYRQTMMQGLELLAYFRNRAPLDDSGMPKDRFSAEMPDATLATLKIQPSEPRDSAVYFCATGKGQGGDTQYFGPGTRLTVL.

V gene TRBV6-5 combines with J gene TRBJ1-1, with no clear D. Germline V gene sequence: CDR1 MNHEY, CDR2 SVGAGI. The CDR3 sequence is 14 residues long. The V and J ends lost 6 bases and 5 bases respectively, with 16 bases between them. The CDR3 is CASSNGYRETEAFF. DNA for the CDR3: TGTGCCAGCAGCAACGGATATCGGGAGACTGAAGCTTTCTTT.

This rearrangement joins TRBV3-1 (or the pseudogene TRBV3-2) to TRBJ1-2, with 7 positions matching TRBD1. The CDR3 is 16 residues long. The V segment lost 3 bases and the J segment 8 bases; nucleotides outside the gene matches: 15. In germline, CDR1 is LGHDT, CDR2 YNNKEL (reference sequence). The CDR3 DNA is TGTGCCAGCAGCCAGCTACAGGGGATAAACGAAGACGGCTACACCTTC. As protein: CASSQLQGINEDGYTF.

The CDR3 DNA reads as TGTGCCAGCAGTTCCCCGGGAGGGGGCTACACCGGGGAGCTGTTTTTT. Translating gives CASSSPGGGYTGELFF. V is TRBV27 and J is TRBJ2-2; maybe TRBD2 (8 bases). Trimming removed 4 bases at V and 3 bases at J, with 15 bases between. The CDR3 consists of 16 residues. Germline lookup yields CDR1 MNHEY and CDR2 SMNVEV (reference sequence).